Presented here are 19 T cell receptor beta chains from one specimen sequenced in a study of early T cells in non-severe SARS-CoV-2 infection (dated by TCRdb to the early 2020s). Libraries were made using 5' RACE. Sequenced using a NextSeq 500. The public reads were reprocessed in TCRdb via fastp at Q25 and MiXCR, keeping in-frame beta chains. Each CDR3 protein appears once, grouped with its most common genes and DNA. In this sample the table shows some 91,000 distinct CDR3 sequences, roughly an eighth of which occur a single time. Approximately 2.4% of the sample is held by the ten biggest clonotypes. The specimen sequenced was whole blood. All receptors derive from an adult who was a healthcare worker with PCR-confirmed SARS-CoV-2 infection or an uninfected control (not recorded which).

The rearrangement links TRBV28 to TRBJ2-1; TRBD1 aligns across 8 bases. There are 15 residues in the CDR3. Germline loops: CDR1 MDHEN, CDR2 SYDVKM. Losses at the gene ends were 6 bases for V and 6 bases for J; bases not matched to a gene: 10. Here the CDR3 reads CASSHAGTGFNEQFF. The CDR3, as DNA: TGTGCCAGCAGCCATGCCGGGACAGGTTTCAATGAGCAGTTCTTC. The full variable domain, in which reference TRBV28 and TRBJ2-1 provide the parts outside the CDR3, is DVKVTQSSRYLVKRTGEKVFLECVQDMDHENMFWYRQDPGLGLRLIYFSYDVKMKEKGDIPEGYSVSREKKERFSLILESASTNQTSMYLCASSHAGTGFNEQFFGPGTRLTVL.

This clonotype was observed once. The chain links TRBV6-5 to TRBJ1-1; 7 nucleotides align to TRBD1. The junction had 8 bases not matched to a gene; V was cut back by 10 bases and J by 3 bases. The CDR3 sequence is 13 residues long. Germline V gene sequence: CDR1 MNHEY, CDR2 SVGAGI. The CDR3 nucleotides read TGTGCCACTAACAGGGGACCGGACACTGAAGCTTTCTTT. Translated, it gives CATNRGPDTEAFF.

The chain combines TRBV11-2 with TRBJ1-6; D not resolved. The CDR3 loop spans 11 amino acids. V was cut by 5 bases and J by 12 bases, with 8 bases left in between. From germline, CDR1 is SGHAT and CDR2 FQNNGV. CDR3 DNA sequence: TGTGCCAGCAGCCCCCAAGGACCCCTCCACTTT. It is translated as CASSPQGPLHF.

This chain connects TRBV6-6 to TRBJ1-3; no firm D call. Germline CDR1 is MNHNY and CDR2 is SVGAGI (reference sequence). Trimming shortened V by 2 bases and J by 0 bases, and 5 bases separated the two germline ends. The CDR3 runs to 14 residues. The CDR3 nucleotides read TGTGCCAGCAGTTACAGCCTCTCTGGAAACACCATATATTTT. Protein product: CASSYSLSGNTIYF.

The chain carries TRBV12-3 or TRBV12-4 and TRBJ1-1; D is unclear. This CDR3 is 13 amino acids long. Trimming stripped 3 bases from V and 4 bases from J, with 9 bases between. CDR3 in DNA: TGTGCCAGCAGTTTTGAGCGGGGCACTGAAGCTTTCTTT. This codes for CASSFERGTEAFF.

This clonotype was detected a few times. The rearrangement uses TRBV29-1 and TRBJ2-1, with D perhaps given as TRBD1 or TRBD2 (5 bases each). The germline V gene has CDR1 SQVTM and CDR2 ANQGSEA. This CDR3 spans 13 amino acids. V was shortened by 6 bases and J by 8 bases, with 17 bases between the two germline ends. The DNA for the CDR3 is TGCAGCGTAAACCGGGACGCGATCCATGAGCAGTTCTTC. It encodes CSVNRDAIHEQFF.

J is TRBJ1-2 and V is TRBV10-2; D perhaps matches TRBD1 (6 bases). The CDR3 has 12 residues. The germline V gene has CDR1 WSHSY and CDR2 SAAADI. V was cut by 11 bases and J by 4 bases, with 14 bases left in between. CDR3 bases: TGCGCCGTGGAAGGGGGGTCCTATGGCTACACCTTC. Its translation is CAVEGGSYGYTF.

The genes are TRBV4-3 and TRBJ2-1, with D perhaps being TRBD1 or TRBD2 (5 bases each). CDR1 and CDR2 from the germline V gene are LGHNA and YSLEER. CDR3 length: 16 amino acids. Deletions cut 2 bases from V and 8 bases from J, with 19 bases between. CDR3 sequence (DNA): TGCGCCAGCAGCCAAAAACCGGGGCCGCTCGCCCATGAGCAGTTCTTC. It is translated as CASSQKPGPLAHEQFF.

This clonotype was counted ten times or more. V is TRBV7-3 and J is TRBJ2-1; the D is unclear. The CDR3 runs to 14 residues. CDR1 is SGHTA and CDR2 is FQGTGA in the germline V gene. Trimming left V 4 bases short and J 1 base short, with 8 bases between. CDR3 loop: CASSSRESYNEQFF. The CDR3 DNA is TGTGCCAGCAGCTCCCGCGAGTCCTACAATGAGCAGTTCTTC.

This clonotype was seen ten or more times. The V gene is TRBV28, the J gene TRBJ1-5, with 7 bases fitting TRBD1. CDR3 size: 16 residues. The junction had 9 bases not matched to a gene; V was cut back by 2 bases and J by 5 bases. Germline CDR1 is MDHEN and CDR2 is SYDVKM. Written as DNA, the CDR3 is TGTGCCAGCAGTTTACCCTTGGACAGGCGGTATCAGCCCCAGCATTTT. Its protein is CASSLPLDRRYQPQHF.

This clonotype appeared many times. V usage is TRBV18 and J usage is TRBJ2-7, with 9 bases identical to TRBD1. The CDR3 is 16 amino acids. The V gene end was trimmed by 2 bases and the J gene end by 2 bases; junction bases not matched to a gene: 7. Germline lookup yields CDR1 KGHSH and CDR2 LQKENI. The CDR3 nucleotides are TGTGCCAGCTCACCAGGTACAGGACAGGGGCCCTACGAGCAGTACTTC. Protein sequence: CASSPGTGQGPYEQYF.

This clonotype appeared many times. The V and J genes are TRBV3-1 and TRBJ1-2; perhaps TRBD1 as D (5 bases). Germline assignment: CDR1 LGHDT and CDR2 YNNKEL (reference sequence). The CDR3 runs to 14 residues. The germline V and J ends were trimmed by 3 bases and 14 bases, with 22 bases remaining between them. CDR3 amino acids: CASSQSLQAAYGTF. For the CDR3, the DNA is TGTGCCAGCAGCCAGTCCCTACAGGCGGCTTACGGGACCTTC.

V usage is TRBV28 and J usage is TRBJ2-7; maybe TRBD2 (6 bases). V was cut by 7 bases and J by 5 bases, with 21 bases left in between. The CDR3 runs to 15 residues. Germline V gene lookup returns CDR1 MDHEN and CDR2 SYDVKM. The CDR3 region is CASTLDPHRGNEQYF. In DNA form, the CDR3 reads TGTGCCAGCACCCTAGACCCCCATCGCGGGAACGAGCAGTACTTC.

This clonotype occurred many times. The chain links TRBV11-2 to TRBJ1-1, with 11 bases that match TRBD1. CDR3 length: 20 amino acids. CDR1 and CDR2 from the germline V gene are SGHAT and FQNNGV. V shed 5 bases, J shed 0 bases, and the junction held 17 bases outside the gene matches. CDR3 in amino acids: CASSPRTGGGGLLMNTEAFF. CDR3 in DNA: TGTGCCAGCAGCCCCAGGACAGGGGGCGGGGGCCTCTTAATGAACACTGAAGCTTTCTTT.

This clonotype came up a few times. The chain has TRBV7-8 and TRBJ1-5; D might be TRBD1 (6 bases). Trimming removed 5 bases from V and 12 bases from J, with 29 bases in between. Germline V gene sequence: CDR1 SGHVS, CDR2 FQNEAQ. CDR3 length: 17 residues. This chain's CDR3 is CASSHETGRITPGGQHF. CDR3 bases: TGTGCCAGCAGCCACGAAACAGGGCGGATTACACCGGGGGGCCAGCATTTT.

This clonotype has a handful of counts. J is TRBJ1-1 and V is TRBV6-6; TRBD1 matches 8 bases. CDR1 and CDR2 (germline): MNHNY, SVGAGI (reference sequence). With V trimmed by 7 bases and J by 9 bases, 10 bases remained unmatched. The CDR3 is made up of 13 amino acids. In DNA form, the CDR3 reads TGTGCCAGCACCAGGGGGCTAGGCCAAAAAGCTTTCTTT. Amino acid sequence: CASTRGLGQKAFF.

The chain joins TRBV12-3 or TRBV12-4 to TRBJ2-5; 13 nucleotides align to TRBD2. This CDR3 region has 15 residues. The junction had 6 bases not matched to a gene; V was cut back by 6 bases and J by 5 bases. CDR3 amino acids: CASRPGLAGLETQYF. DNA for the CDR3: TGTGCCAGCAGACCGGGACTAGCGGGGTTGGAGACCCAGTACTTC.

This clonotype was recorded only once. The chain is built from TRBV2 and TRBJ2-2; no clear D. The V gene's germline CDR1 is SNHLY and CDR2 FYNNEI. The CDR3 loop spans 13 amino acids. V was trimmed by 1 base and J by 6 bases, leaving 6 bases between them. CDR3 bases: TGTGCCAGCAGTGAAGTAGGGTCCGGGGAGCTGTTTTTT. Its protein is CASSEVGSGELFF.

A few counts support this clonotype. The chain employs TRBV11-2 and TRBJ1-2; D unclear. The V end lost 0 bases, the J end lost 4 bases, and 9 bases lay between the germline ends. Germline V gene data show CDR1 as SGHAT and CDR2 as FQNNGV. The CDR3 loop spans 14 amino acids. CDR3 amino acids: CASSLDFGSYGYTF. CDR3 bases: TGTGCCAGCAGCTTAGATTTCGGGTCCTATGGCTACACCTTC.